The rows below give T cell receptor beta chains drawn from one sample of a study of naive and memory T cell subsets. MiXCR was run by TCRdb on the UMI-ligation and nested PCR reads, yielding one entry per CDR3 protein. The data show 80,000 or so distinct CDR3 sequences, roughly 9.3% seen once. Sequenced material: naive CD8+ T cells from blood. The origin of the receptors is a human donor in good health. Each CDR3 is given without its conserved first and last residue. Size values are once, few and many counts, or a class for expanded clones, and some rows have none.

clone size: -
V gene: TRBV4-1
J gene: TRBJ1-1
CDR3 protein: ASSQDASNTEAF

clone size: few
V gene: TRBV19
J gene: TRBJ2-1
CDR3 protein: ASSISSFSYNEQF

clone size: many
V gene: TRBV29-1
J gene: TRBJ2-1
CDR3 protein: SVEDQPSGPSKYNEQF

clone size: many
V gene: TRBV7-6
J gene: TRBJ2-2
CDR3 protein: ASSLGYTGELF

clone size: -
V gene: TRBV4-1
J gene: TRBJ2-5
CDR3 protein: ASSQGNGRGETQY

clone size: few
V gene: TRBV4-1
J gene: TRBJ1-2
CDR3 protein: ASSQNLNYGYT

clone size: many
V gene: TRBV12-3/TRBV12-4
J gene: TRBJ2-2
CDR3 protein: ASSLGLNTGELF

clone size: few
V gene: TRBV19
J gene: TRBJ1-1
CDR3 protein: ASSIGGAGTEAF

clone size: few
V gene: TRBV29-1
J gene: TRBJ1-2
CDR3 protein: SVDDGYNYGYT

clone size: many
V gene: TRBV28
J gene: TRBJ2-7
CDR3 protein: ASSWGGEQY

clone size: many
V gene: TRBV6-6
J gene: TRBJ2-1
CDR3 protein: ASSYGLNNEQF

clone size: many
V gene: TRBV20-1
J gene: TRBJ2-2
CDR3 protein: SAEWQGVYTGELF

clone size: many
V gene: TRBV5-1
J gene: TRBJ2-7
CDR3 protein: ASSLRDSGDEQY

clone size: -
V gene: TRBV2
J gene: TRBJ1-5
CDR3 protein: ASRQGYSNQPQH

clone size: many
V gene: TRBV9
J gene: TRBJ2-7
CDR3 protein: ASSVGGPAYEQY

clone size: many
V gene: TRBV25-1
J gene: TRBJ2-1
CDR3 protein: ASRNDGNEQF